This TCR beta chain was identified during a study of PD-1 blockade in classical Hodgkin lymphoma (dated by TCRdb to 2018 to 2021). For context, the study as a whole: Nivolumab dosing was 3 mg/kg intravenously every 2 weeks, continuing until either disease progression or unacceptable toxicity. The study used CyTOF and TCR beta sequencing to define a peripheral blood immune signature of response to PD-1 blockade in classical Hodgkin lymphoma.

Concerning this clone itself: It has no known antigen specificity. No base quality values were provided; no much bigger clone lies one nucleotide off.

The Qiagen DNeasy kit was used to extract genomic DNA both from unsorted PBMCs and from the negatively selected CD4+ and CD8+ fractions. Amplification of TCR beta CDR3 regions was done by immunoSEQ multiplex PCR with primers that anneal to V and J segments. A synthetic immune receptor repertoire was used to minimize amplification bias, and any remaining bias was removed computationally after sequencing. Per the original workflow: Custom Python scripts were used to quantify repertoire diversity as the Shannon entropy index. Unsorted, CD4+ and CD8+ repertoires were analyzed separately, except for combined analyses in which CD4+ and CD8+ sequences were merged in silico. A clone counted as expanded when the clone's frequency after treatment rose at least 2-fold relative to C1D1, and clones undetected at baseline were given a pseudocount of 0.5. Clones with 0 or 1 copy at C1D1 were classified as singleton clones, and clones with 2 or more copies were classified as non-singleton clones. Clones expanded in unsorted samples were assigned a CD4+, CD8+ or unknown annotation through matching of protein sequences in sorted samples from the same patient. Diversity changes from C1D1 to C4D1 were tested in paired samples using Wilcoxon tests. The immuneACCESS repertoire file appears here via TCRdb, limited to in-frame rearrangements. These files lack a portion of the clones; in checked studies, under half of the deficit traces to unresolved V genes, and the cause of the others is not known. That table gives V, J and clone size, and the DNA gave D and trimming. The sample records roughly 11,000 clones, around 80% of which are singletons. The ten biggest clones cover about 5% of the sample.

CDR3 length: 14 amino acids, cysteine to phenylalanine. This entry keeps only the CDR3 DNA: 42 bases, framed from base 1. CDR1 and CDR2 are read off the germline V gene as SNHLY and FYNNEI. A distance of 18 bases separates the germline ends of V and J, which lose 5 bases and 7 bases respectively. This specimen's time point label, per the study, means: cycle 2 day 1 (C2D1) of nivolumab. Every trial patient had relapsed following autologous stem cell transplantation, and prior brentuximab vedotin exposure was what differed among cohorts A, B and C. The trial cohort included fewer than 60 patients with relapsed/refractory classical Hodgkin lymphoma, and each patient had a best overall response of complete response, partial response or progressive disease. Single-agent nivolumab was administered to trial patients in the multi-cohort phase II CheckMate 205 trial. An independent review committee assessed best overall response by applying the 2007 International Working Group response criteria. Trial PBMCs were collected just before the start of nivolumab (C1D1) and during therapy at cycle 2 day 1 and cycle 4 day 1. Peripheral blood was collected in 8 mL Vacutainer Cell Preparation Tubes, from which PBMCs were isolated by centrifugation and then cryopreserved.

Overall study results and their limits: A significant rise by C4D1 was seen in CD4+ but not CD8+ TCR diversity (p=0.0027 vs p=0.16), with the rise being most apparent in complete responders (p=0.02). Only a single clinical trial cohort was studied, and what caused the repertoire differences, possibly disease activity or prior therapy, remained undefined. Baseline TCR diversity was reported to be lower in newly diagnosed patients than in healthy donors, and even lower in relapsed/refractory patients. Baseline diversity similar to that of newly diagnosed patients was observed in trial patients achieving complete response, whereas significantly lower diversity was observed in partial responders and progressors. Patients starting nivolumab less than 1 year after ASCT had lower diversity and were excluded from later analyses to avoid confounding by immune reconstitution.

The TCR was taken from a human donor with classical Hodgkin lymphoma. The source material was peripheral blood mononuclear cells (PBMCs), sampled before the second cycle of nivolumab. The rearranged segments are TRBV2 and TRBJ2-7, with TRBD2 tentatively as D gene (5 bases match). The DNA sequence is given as TGTGCCAGCAGTTTAGCGCTTAGAGCTTGGGAGCAGTACTTC. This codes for CASSLALRAWEQYF.